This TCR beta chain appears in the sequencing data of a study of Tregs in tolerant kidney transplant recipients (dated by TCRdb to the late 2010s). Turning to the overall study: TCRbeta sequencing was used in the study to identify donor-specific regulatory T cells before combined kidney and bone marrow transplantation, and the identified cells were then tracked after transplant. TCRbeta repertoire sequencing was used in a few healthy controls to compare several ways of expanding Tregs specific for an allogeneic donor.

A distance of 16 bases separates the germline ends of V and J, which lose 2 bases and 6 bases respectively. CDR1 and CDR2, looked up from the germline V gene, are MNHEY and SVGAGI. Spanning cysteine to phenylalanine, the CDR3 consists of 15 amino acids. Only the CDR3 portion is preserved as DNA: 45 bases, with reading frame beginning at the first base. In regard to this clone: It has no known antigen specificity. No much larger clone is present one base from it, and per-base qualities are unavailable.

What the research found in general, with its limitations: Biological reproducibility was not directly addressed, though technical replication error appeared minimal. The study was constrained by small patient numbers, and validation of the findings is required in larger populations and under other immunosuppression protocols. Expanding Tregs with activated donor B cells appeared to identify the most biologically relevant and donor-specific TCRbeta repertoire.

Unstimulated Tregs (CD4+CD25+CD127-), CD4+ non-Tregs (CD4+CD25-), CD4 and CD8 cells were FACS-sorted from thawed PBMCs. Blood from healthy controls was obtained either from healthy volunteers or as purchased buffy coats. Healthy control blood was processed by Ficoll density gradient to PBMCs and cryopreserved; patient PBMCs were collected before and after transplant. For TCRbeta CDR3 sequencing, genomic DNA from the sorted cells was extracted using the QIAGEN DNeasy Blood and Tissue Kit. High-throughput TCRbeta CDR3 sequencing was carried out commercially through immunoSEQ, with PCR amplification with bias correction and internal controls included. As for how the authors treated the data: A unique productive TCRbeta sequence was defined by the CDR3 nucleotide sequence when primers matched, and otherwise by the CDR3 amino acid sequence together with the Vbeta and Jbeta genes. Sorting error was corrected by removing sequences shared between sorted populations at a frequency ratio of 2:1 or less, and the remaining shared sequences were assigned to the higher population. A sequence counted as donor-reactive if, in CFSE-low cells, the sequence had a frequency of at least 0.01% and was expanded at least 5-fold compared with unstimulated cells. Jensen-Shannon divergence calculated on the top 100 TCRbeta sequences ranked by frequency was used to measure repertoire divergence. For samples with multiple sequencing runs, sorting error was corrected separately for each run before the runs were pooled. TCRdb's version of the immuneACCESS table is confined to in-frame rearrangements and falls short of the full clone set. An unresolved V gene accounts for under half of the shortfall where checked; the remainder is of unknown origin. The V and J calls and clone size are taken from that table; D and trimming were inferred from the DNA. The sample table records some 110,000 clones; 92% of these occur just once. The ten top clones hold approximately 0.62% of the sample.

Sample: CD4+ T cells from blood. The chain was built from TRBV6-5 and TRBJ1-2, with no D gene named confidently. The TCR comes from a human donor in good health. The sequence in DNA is TGTGCCAGCAGTTACCGCGAGCAGAAGTCCAATGGCTACACCTTC. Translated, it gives CASSYREQKSNGYTF.